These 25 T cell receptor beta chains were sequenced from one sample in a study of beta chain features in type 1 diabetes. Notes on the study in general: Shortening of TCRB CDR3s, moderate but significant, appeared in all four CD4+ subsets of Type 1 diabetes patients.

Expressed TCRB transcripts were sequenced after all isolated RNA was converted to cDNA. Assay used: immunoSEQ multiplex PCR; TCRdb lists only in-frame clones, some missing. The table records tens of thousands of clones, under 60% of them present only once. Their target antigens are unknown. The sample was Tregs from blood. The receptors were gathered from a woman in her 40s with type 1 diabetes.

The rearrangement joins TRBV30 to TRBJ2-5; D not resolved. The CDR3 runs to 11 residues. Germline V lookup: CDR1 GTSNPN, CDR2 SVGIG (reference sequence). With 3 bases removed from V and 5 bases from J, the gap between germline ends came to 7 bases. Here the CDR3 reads CAWSERETQYF. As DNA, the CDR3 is TGTGCCTGGAGCGAGAGGGAGACCCAGTACTTC.

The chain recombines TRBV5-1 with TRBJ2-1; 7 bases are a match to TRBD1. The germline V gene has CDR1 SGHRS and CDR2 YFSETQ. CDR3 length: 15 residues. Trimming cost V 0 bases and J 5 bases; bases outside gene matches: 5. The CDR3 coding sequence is TGCGCCAGCAGCTTGGGGGGGACAGCTGACAATGAGCAGTTCTTC. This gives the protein CASSLGGTADNEQFF. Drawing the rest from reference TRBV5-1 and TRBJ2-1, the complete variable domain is KAGVTQTPRYLIKTRGQQVTLSCSPISGHRSVSWYQQTPGQGLQFLFEYFSETQRNKGNFPGRFSGRQFSNSRSEMNVSTLELGDSALYLCASSLGGTADNEQFFGPGTRLTVL.

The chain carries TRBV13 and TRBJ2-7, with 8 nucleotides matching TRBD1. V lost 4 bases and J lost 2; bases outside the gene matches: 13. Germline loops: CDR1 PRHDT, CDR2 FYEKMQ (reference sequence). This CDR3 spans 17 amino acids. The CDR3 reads CASSSRSGTGITYEQYF. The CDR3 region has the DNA TGTGCCAGCAGCTCAAGATCCGGGACAGGCATCACCTACGAGCAGTACTTC.

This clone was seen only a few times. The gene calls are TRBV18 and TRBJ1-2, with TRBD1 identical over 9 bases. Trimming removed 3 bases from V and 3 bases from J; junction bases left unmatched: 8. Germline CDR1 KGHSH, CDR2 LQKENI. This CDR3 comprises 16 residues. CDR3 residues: CASSPLETGGDYGYTF. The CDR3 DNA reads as TGTGCCAGCTCACCCCTCGAGACAGGGGGGGACTATGGCTACACCTTC.

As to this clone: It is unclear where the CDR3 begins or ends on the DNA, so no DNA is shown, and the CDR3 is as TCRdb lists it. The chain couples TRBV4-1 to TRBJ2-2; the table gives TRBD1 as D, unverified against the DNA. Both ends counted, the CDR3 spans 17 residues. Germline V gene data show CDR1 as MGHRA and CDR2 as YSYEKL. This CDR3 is CASSPSTGHRTPGSCFF.

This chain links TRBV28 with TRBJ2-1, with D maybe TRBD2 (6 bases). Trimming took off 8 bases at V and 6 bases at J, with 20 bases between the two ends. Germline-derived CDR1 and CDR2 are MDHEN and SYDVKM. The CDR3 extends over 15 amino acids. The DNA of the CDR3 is TGTGCCAGCTTGGCTTTCTCGGGACTCCCCAATGAGCAGTTCTTC. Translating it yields CASLAFSGLPNEQFF.

The CDR3 DNA follows: TGTGCCAGCAGAAAGGAGGGGTACCAGCCCCAGCATTTT. It encodes CASRKEGYQPQHF. The chain employs TRBV6-6 and TRBJ1-5, with D possibly being TRBD1 (5 bases). This CDR3 is 13 amino acids long. Trimming took off 6 bases at V and 7 bases at J, with 13 bases between the two ends. Germline V gene data show CDR1 as MNHNY and CDR2 as SVGAGI (reference sequence).

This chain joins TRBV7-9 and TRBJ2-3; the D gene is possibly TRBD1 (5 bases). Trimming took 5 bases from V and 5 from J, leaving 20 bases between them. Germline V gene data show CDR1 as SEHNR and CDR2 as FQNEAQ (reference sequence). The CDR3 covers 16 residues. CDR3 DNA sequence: TGTGCCAGCAGCCCCCTCGGGTGGGCCAGGGAAGATACGCAGTATTTT. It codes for CASSPLGWAREDTQYF.

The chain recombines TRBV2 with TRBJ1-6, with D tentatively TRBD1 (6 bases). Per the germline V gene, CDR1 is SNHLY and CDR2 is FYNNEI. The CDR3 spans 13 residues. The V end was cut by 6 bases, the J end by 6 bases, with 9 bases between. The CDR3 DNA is TGTGCCAGCAGCCAGGGGATTAATTCACCCCTCCACTTT. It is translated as CASSQGINSPLHF.

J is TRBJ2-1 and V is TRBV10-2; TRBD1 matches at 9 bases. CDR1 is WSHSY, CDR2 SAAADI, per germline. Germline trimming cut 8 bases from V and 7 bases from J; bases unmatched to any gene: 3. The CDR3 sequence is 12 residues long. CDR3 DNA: TGCGCCAGCGGGACAGGGATTAATGAGCAGTTCTTC. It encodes CASGTGINEQFF.

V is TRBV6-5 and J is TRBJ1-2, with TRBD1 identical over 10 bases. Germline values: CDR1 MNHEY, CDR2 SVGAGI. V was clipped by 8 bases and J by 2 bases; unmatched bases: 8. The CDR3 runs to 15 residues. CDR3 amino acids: CASRHDRGRNYGYTF. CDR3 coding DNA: TGTGCCAGCCGACACGACAGGGGGCGAAACTATGGCTACACCTTC.

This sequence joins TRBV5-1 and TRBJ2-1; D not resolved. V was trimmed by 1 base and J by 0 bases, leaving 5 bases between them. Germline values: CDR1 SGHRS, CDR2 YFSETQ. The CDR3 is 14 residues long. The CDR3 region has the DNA TGCGCCAGCAGCTTGTTTAGCTCCTACAATGAGCAGTTCTTC. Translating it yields CASSLFSSYNEQFF. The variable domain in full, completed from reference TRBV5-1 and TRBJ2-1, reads KAGVTQTPRYLIKTRGQQVTLSCSPISGHRSVSWYQQTPGQGLQFLFEYFSETQRNKGNFPGRFSGRQFSNSRSEMNVSTLELGDSALYLCASSLFSSYNEQFFGPGTRLTVL.

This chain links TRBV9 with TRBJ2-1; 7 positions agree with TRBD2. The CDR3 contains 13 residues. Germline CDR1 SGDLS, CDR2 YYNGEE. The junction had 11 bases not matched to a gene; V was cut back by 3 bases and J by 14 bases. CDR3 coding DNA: TGTGCCAGCAGCGCCGAGCGGGGATCTAAAAAGTTCTTC. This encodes CASSAERGSKKFF.

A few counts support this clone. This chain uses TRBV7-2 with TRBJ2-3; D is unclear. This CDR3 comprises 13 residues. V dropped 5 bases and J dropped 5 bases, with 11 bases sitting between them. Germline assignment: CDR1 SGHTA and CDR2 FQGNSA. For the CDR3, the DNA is TGTGCCAGCAGCGATTTGCCCGGAGATACGCAGTATTTT. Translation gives CASSDLPGDTQYF.

CDR3 sequence reads: CSVEGGGGNTIYF. CDR3 in DNA: TGCAGCGTTGAAGGAGGGGGAGGAAACACCATATATTTT. This chain joins TRBV29-1 and TRBJ1-3, with D perhaps TRBD1 (6 bases). V lost 1 base to trimming and J lost 4 bases, with 8 bases between them. Germline V gene data show CDR1 as SQVTM and CDR2 as ANQGSEA. The CDR3 is 13 amino acids.

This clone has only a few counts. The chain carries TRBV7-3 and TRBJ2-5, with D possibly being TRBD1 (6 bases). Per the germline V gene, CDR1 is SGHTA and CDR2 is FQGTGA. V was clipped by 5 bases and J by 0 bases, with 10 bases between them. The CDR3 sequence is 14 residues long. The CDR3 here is CASSPTGYQETQYF. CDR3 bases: TGTGCCAGCAGCCCCACAGGGTACCAAGAGACCCAGTACTTC.

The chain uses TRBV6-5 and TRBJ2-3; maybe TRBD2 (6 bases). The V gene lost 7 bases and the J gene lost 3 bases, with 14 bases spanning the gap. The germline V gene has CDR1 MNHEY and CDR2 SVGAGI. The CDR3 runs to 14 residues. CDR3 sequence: CASMRGLRTDTQYF. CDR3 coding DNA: TGTGCCAGCATGCGGGGCCTTAGGACAGATACGCAGTATTTT.

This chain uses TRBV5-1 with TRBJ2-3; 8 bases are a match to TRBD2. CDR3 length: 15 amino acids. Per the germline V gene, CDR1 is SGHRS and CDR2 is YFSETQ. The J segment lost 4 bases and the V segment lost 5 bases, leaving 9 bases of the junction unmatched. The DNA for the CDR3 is TGCGCCAGCAGGGATAGTAGCGGGAAGGCAGATACGCAGTATTTT. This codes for CASRDSSGKADTQYF.

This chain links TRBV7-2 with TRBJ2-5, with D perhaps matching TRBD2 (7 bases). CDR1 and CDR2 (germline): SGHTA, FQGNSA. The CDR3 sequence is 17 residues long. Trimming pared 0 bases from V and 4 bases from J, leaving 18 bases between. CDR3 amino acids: CASSLARGTRVPETQYF. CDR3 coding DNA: TGTGCCAGCAGCTTAGCGCGGGGGACAAGGGTCCCAGAGACCCAGTACTTC.

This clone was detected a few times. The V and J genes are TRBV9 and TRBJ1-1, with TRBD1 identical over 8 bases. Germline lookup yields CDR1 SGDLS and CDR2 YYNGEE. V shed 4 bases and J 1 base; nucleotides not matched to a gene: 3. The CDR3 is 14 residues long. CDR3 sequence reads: CASSFGTGNTEAFF. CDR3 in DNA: TGTGCCAGCAGCTTTGGGACAGGGAACACTGAAGCTTTCTTT.

This CDR3 reads CASSLVGTGAIANYGYTF. The CDR3 DNA follows: TGTGCCAGCAGCTTAGTGGGGACAGGGGCCATTGCTAACTATGGCTACACCTTC. V usage is TRBV7-2 and J usage is TRBJ1-2; 10 bases align to TRBD1. This CDR3 has 18 residues. Germline loops: CDR1 SGHTA, CDR2 FQGNSA. J lost 0 bases, V lost 1 base, and 8 bases had no gene match.

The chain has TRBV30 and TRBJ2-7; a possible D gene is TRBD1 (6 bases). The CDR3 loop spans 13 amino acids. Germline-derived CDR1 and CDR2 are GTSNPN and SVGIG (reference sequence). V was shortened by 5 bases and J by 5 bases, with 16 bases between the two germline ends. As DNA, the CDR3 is TGTGCCTGGGCTGAGACAGGTCGGAACGAGCAGTACTTC. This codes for CAWAETGRNEQYF. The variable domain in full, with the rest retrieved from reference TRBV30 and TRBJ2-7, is SQTIHQWPATLVQPVGSPLSLECTVEGTSNPNLYWYRQAAGRGLQLLFYSVGIGQISSEVPQNLSASRPQDRQFILSSKKLLLSDSGFYLCAWAETGRNEQYFGPGTRLTVT.

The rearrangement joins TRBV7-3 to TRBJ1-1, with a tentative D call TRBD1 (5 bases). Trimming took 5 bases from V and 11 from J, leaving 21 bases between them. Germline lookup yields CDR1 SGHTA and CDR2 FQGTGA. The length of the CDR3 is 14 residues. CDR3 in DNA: TGTGCCAGCAGCCTCGGTTCCGGGGGTCAGAGGGCTTTCTTT. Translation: CASSLGSGGQRAFF.

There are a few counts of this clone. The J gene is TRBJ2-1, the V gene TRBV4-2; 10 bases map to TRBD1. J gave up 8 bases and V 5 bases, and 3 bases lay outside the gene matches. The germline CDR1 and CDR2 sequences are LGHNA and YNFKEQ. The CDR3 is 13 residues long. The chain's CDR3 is CASSSGTGDEQFF. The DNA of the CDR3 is TGTGCCAGCAGCTCCGGGACAGGGGATGAGCAGTTCTTC.

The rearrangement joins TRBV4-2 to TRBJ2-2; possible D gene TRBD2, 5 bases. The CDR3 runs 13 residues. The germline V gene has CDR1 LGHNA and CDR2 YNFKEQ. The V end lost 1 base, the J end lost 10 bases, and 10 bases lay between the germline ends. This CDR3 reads CASSQGTREELFF. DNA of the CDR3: TGTGCCAGCAGCCAAGGCACACGGGAGGAGCTGTTTTTT.